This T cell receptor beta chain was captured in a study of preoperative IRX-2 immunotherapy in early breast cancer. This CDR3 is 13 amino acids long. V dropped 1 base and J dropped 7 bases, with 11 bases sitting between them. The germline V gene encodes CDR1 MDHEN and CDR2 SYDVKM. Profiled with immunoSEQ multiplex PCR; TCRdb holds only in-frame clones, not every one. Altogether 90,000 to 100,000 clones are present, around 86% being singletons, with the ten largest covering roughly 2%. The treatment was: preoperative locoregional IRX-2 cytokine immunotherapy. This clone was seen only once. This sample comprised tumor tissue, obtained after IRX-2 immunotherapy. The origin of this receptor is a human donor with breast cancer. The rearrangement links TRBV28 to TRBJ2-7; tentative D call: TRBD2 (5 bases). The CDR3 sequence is CASSLSGIEEQYF. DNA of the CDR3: TGTGCCAGCAGTTTATCGGGGATTGAAGAGCAGTACTTC.